Described below is a single T cell receptor (beta chain) sequence and its context. The data derive from a study of T cell responses to AZD1222 COVID-19 vaccine. The data were produced by immunoSEQ multiplex PCR, yet TCRdb's version contains in-frame clones alone and is incomplete. Here the sample spans some 150,000 clones, approximately 88% being singletons. Germline CDR1 reads SGHTA; CDR2 reads FQGNSA. Trimming at V came to 0 bases and at J to 0 bases, leaving 1 base not matched to a gene. This CDR3 has 16 amino acids. The chain combines TRBV7-2 with TRBJ2-2, with 7 bases identical to TRBD2. This TCR was sampled from an adult in good health. Sequences were derived from peripheral blood, sampled on day 0 of AZD1222 vaccination. CDR3 sequence (DNA): TGTGCCAGCAGCTTAGCCGGACTAGCGAACACCGGGGAGCTGTTTTTT. Its translation: CASSLAGLANTGELFF.